Listed below are T cell receptor beta chains from one sample, sequenced in a study of somatic mutations in cytotoxic T cells in rheumatoid arthritis. Generated by immunoSEQ multiplex PCR, the TCRdb table keeps only in-frame clones and is missing some. The repertoire includes over 7,000 clones, about four fifths of them detected once, and 4% to 6% sits in the top ten. Sequencing used CD8+ T cells sorted from blood. The source is an adult with rheumatoid arthritis. Each CDR3 is given with its conserved first and last residue. A D gene is named only where the DNA matches it firmly. The size field is filled for only some rows; it gives once, few, many or a size class.

size: -
J: TRBJ2-2
V: TRBV29-1
length: 16
D: TRBD2
DNA: TGCAGCGTTGTAGCGGCGGGAGAAAGGTGGGGCGGGGAGCTGTTTTTT
CDR3: CSVVAAGERWGGELFF

size: -
J: TRBJ1-2
V: TRBV7-9
length: 16
D: -
DNA: TGTGCCAGCAGCTTACCTCTGGGAGGGGGGAACTATGGCTACACCTTC
CDR3: CASSLPLGGGNYGYTF

size: -
J: TRBJ1-2
V: TRBV15
length: 14
D: -
DNA: TGTGCCACCAGCAGACAGGGAGCTAACTATGGCTACACCTTC
CDR3: CATSRQGANYGYTF

size: -
J: TRBJ2-2
V: TRBV27
length: 13
D: -
DNA: TGTGCCAGCAGTTTATTTTTGGGCGGGGAGCTGTTTTTT
CDR3: CASSLFLGGELFF

size: -
J: TRBJ2-7
V: TRBV7-9
length: 12
D: -
DNA: TGTGCCAGCAGCCAGGACAGCTACGAGCAGTACTTC
CDR3: CASSQDSYEQYF

size: -
J: TRBJ1-1
V: TRBV2
length: 14
D: -
DNA: TGTGCCAGCAGTGAAGGTGGTTTTTACACTGAAGCTTTCTTT
CDR3: CASSEGGFYTEAFF

size: once
J: TRBJ2-2
V: TRBV7-6
length: 13
D: -
DNA: TGTGCCAGCAGCTCCTCTTACACCGGGGAGCTGTTTTTT
CDR3: CASSSSYTGELFF

size: once
J: TRBJ2-7
V: TRBV28
length: 14
D: -
DNA: TGTGCCAGCAGCCAACTAGCATATACCTACGAGCAGTACTTC
CDR3: CASSQLAYTYEQYF

size: -
J: TRBJ2-5
V: TRBV5-6
length: 14
D: -
DNA: TGTGCCAGCAGCTTGGGCGCGGGGCAAGAGACCCAGTACTTC
CDR3: CASSLGAGQETQYF

size: few
J: TRBJ2-3
V: TRBV19
length: 11
D: -
DNA: TGTGCCAGCGTATGGCAAGATACGCAGTATTTT
CDR3: CASVWQDTQYF

size: -
J: TRBJ1-2
V: TRBV28
length: 13
D: -
DNA: TGTGCCAGCAGTTTCGACGGGTACTATGGCTACACCTTC
CDR3: CASSFDGYYGYTF

size: -
J: TRBJ2-1
V: TRBV30
length: 13
D: -
DNA: TGTGCCTGGAGTGAGGATCTCGGCAATGAGCAGTTCTTC
CDR3: CAWSEDLGNEQFF